The 25 T cell receptor beta chains below come from one sample, sequenced in a study of blood T cells in healthy people across ages. With a J-beta primer mix and a sample-barcoded 5' primer, a second PCR ran roughly 6 to 12 cycles. TCRdb passed the 5' RACE reads through MiXCR, listing each CDR3 protein once. The sample yields some 1.5 million distinct CDR3 sequences, 25% to 30% seen once. Sequencing used blood. These receptors all come from a woman under 40 in good health.

This clonotype was picked up a small number of times. This chain joins TRBV12-3 or TRBV12-4 and TRBJ2-3, with a possible D match to TRBD1 (6 bases). The CDR3 is 14 amino acids. V was pared by 5 bases and J by 4 bases, with 13 bases between. CDR3: CASSPTGIPDTQYF. The CDR3 coding sequence is TGTGCCAGCAGTCCCACAGGGATCCCAGATACGCAGTATTTT.

Turning to this clonotype: Because the CDR3 is missing its conserved closing phenylalanine or tryptophan, this is likely a read error. It is unclear where the CDR3 begins or ends on the DNA, so no DNA is shown, and the CDR3 is as TCRdb lists it. J is TRBJ2-3 and V is TRBV6-5; the table's D gene call, TRBD1, was not cross checked with the DNA. The CDR3 adds up to 15 amino acids, both ends counted. Per the germline V gene, CDR1 is MNHEY and CDR2 is SVGAGI. This chain's CDR3 is CASSSSGAGSDEQYC.

Ten or more counts support this clonotype. The junction and the germline gene differ at one end; a read error may be behind it. V gene TRBV27 combines with J gene TRBJ2-1; the D gene could be TRBD1 or TRBD2 (5 bases each). The germline CDR1 and CDR2 sequences are MNHEY and SMNVEV (reference sequence). The CDR3 has 14 amino acids. The CDR3 here is CASSFGTVYNEQFF. The CDR3 region has the DNA TGCGCCAGCAGCTTCGGGACGGTATACAATGAGCAGTTCTTC.

This clonotype was recorded at least ten times. The rearrangement links TRBV9 to TRBJ1-2; unclear D gene. CDR1 is SGDLS, CDR2 YYNGEE, per germline. Trimming cost V 0 bases and J 6 bases, with 12 bases left between them. CDR3 size: 14 residues. This chain's CDR3 is CASSVEVGLDGYTF. The CDR3 nucleotides are TGTGCCAGCAGCGTAGAGGTAGGGCTAGATGGCTACACCTTC.

This clonotype showed up just a few times. V gene TRBV24-1 combines with J gene TRBJ1-2; D is undetermined. This CDR3 is built from 14 residues. Deletions cut 4 bases from V and 7 bases from J, with 15 bases between. The germline V gene has CDR1 KGHDR and CDR2 SFDVKD. The CDR3 loop is CATSDSQVPGGYTF. The CDR3, as DNA: TGTGCCACCAGTGACTCCCAGGTTCCGGGTGGCTACACCTTC.

J is TRBJ1-2 and V is TRBV4-1; no definite D call. This CDR3 has 13 amino acids. The germline V gene encodes CDR1 MGHRA and CDR2 YSYEKL. V was trimmed by 1 base and J by 10 bases, leaving 13 bases between them. CDR3 loop: CASSQGNNGLYTF. CDR3 in DNA: TGCGCCAGCAGCCAAGGGAATAATGGGCTCTACACCTTC.

For this clonotype: With a much larger clone just one base away, this may be a read error. This chain links TRBV10-3 with TRBJ1-5, with D possibly being TRBD1 (5 bases). This CDR3 spans 14 amino acids. V was trimmed by 6 bases and J by 5 bases, leaving 14 bases between them. Germline-derived CDR1 and CDR2 are ENHRY and SYGVKD. CDR3 in amino acids: CAIRGEGTYQPQHF. The CDR3 nucleotides read TGTGCCATCAGGGGTGAGGGGACCTATCAGCCCCAGCATTTT.

This rearrangement joins TRBV20-1 to TRBJ1-1; no reliable D call. With 0 bases removed from V and 1 base from J, the gap between germline ends came to 6 bases. The length of the CDR3 is 13 residues. Germline CDR1 reads DFQATT; CDR2 reads SNEGSKA (reference sequence). In nucleotides, the CDR3 is TGCAGTGCTAGAGATCCCCGGAACACTGAAGCTTTCTTT. Its translation: CSARDPRNTEAFF.

This clonotype was found a few times. V and J are TRBV20-1 and TRBJ2-7; 7 nucleotides match TRBD1. Germline V lookup: CDR1 DFQATT, CDR2 SNEGSKA (reference sequence). After removal of 8 bases from V and 6 bases from J, the junction contained 7 bases not matched to a gene. The CDR3 runs 11 residues. The CDR3 DNA is TGCAGTCCTTCGACAGGGCTCGAGCAGTACTTC. Its translation: CSPSTGLEQYF.

In this sample, this clonotype turned up many times. This sequence joins TRBV2 and TRBJ2-1; a weak D match, TRBD2 (5 bases). CDR3 length equals 11 residues. Looked up from germline, CDR1 is SNHLY and CDR2 is FYNNEI. The V and J ends lost 7 bases and 7 bases respectively, with 8 bases between them. The DNA of the CDR3 is TGTGCCAGCACAGCGGTGAATGAGCAGTTCTTC. This encodes CASTAVNEQFF.

The chain recombines TRBV7-6 with TRBJ2-3; 8 bases fit TRBD2. V was clipped by 5 bases and J by 7 bases; unmatched bases: 11. Germline CDR1 and CDR2: SGHVS and FNYEAQ. The CDR3 spans 15 residues. The CDR3 here is CASSVGTSGGHTQYF. The CDR3, as DNA: TGTGCCAGCAGCGTCGGGACTAGTGGCGGGCATACGCAGTATTTT.

This sequence joins TRBV30 and TRBJ1-1; possible D gene TRBD1, 5 bases. The V and J ends lost 2 bases and 4 bases respectively, with 14 bases between them. Germline V gene data show CDR1 as GTSNPN and CDR2 as SVGIG (reference sequence). The CDR3 consists of 14 residues. CDR3 loop: CAWSPGSGATEAFF. The CDR3 coding sequence is TGTGCCTGGAGTCCAGGGTCCGGCGCCACTGAAGCTTTCTTT.

This clonotype was seen more than once but under ten times. The chain has TRBV6-5 and TRBJ2-1, with 15 bases fitting TRBD2. CDR3 size: 17 residues. V lost 2 bases to trimming and J lost 9 bases; unmatched junction nucleotides: 8. The germline V gene encodes CDR1 MNHEY and CDR2 SVGAGI. CDR3 DNA sequence: TGTGCCAGCAGTTACCTTTCCGGGACTAGCGGGGGGAGTGAGCAGTTCTTC. This encodes CASSYLSGTSGGSEQFF.

The chain combines TRBV6-7 with TRBJ2-7; D gene ambiguous. TRBV6-7 counts as an open reading frame of uncertain function. Trimming took off 5 bases at V and 5 bases at J, with 10 bases between the two ends. This CDR3 region has 12 residues. CDR3 protein: CASSPWAHEQYF. CDR3 nucleotide sequence: TGTGCCAGCAGTCCCTGGGCCCACGAGCAGTACTTC.

A few counts support this clonotype. The J gene is TRBJ2-7, the V gene TRBV3-1; maybe TRBD2 (6 bases). Trimming cost V 1 base and J 0 bases, with 16 bases left between them. Germline loops: CDR1 LGHDT, CDR2 YNNKEL (reference sequence). The CDR3 is 17 residues long. CDR3 amino acids: CASSQAPGGVSSYEQYF. The CDR3 nucleotides read TGTGCCAGCAGCCAAGCACCCGGCGGGGTCAGCTCCTACGAGCAGTACTTC.

This clonotype appeared many times. The chain couples TRBV10-2 to TRBJ1-1, with unresolved D. Between the trimmed V and J ends, which lost 6 bases and 5 bases, there was a span of 7 bases. Germline CDR1 WSHSY, CDR2 SAAADI. This CDR3 contains 11 residues. The CDR3 is CASSSETEAFF. CDR3 bases: TGCGCCAGCAGCTCCGAAACTGAAGCTTTCTTT.

This clonotype was seen a few times. This could be a read error, since a much larger clone is one nucleotide away. The CDR3, as DNA: TGCAGTGCTAGAGGGGCCTCCGAGCAGTACTTC. Amino acids: CSARGASEQYF. This chain links TRBV20-1 with TRBJ2-7; D is ambiguous. There are 11 residues in the CDR3. Trimming left V 1 base short and J 6 bases short, with 7 bases between. Germline-derived CDR1 and CDR2 are DFQATT and SNEGSKA (reference sequence).

This clonotype was seen many times. The CDR3 DNA is TGTGCCAGCAGTGAAGAAGCGGGGGGACGAGAGACCCAGTACTTC. It yields the protein CASSEEAGGRETQYF. V and J are TRBV6-4 and TRBJ2-5; 9 bases fit TRBD2. This CDR3 region has 15 residues. Unmatched junction bases numbered 6, after V lost 3 bases and J lost 4 bases. Germline assignment: CDR1 MRHNA and CDR2 SNTAGT.

This clonotype appeared a few times. This chain connects TRBV12-3 or TRBV12-4 to TRBJ1-1; D call uncertain. The CDR3 length is 13 residues. The V and J ends lost 1 base and 13 bases respectively, with 16 bases between them. The CDR3 DNA reads TGTGCCAGCAGTTTAGGGGTCCAGCGGGGAGTTTTCTTT. This codes for CASSLGVQRGVFF.

This clonotype was detected only a few times. The chain uses TRBV20-1 and TRBJ2-5; 7 bases line up with TRBD1. This CDR3 comprises 15 residues. Germline CDR1 is DFQATT and CDR2 is SNEGSKA (reference sequence). After removal of 0 bases from V and 3 bases from J, the junction contained 7 bases not matched to a gene. The CDR3 bases are TGCAGTGCTAGAGATGCCTCGGGACAGAAAGAGACCCAGTACTTC. Amino acid sequence: CSARDASGQKETQYF.

The chain recombines TRBV7-2 with TRBJ2-1; D possibly corresponds to TRBD1 (6 bases). The V gene's germline CDR1 is SGHTA and CDR2 FQGNSA. The CDR3 has 14 amino acids. Trimming removed 5 bases at V and 6 bases at J, with 14 bases between. DNA of the CDR3: TGTGCCAGCAGCCCGGGTGGGGGCTCCAATGAGCAGTTCTTC. It specifies CASSPGGGSNEQFF.

This chain joins TRBV2 and TRBJ2-3; no reliable D call. V lost 3 bases and J 6 bases, leaving 10 bases between the germline ends. Germline CDR1 reads SNHLY; CDR2 reads FYNNEI. This CDR3 spans 13 amino acids. CDR3 loop: CASSDDLLDTQYF. The CDR3 nucleotides are TGTGCCAGCAGTGACGATCTCTTGGATACGCAGTATTTT.

The chain's CDR3 is CASSYARGGEAFF. The DNA for the CDR3 is TGTGCCAGCAGTTACGCTCGGGGCGGTGAAGCTTTCTTT. The chain links TRBV6-6 to TRBJ1-1, with D perhaps TRBD1 (5 bases). Germline-derived CDR1 and CDR2 are MNHNY and SVGAGI (reference sequence). V lost 2 bases, J lost 7 bases, and 11 bases lay in between. The CDR3 is made up of 13 amino acids.

The rearrangement uses TRBV20-1 and TRBJ1-2; 7 positions match TRBD1. The CDR3 loop spans 13 amino acids. V trimming: 1 base; J trimming: 6 bases; junction bases outside the gene matches: 5. The germline gives CDR1 DFQATT, CDR2 SNEGSKA (reference sequence). This CDR3 is CSARVGGANGYTF. The CDR3 DNA follows: TGCAGTGCTAGAGTAGGGGGCGCGAATGGCTACACCTTC.

This clonotype came up many times. The chain recombines TRBV5-1 with TRBJ1-2, with 7 bases that match TRBD1. The CDR3 is made up of 11 amino acids. Germline loops: CDR1 SGHRS, CDR2 YFSETQ. V shed 5 bases and J 13 bases; nucleotides not matched to a gene: 8. CDR3 sequence (DNA): TGCGCCAGCAGAGATGACAGGGCGGCCACCTTC. Its translation: CASRDDRAATF.